Included here is one TCR beta chain sequence, with context. The germline CDR1 and CDR2 sequences are SGDLS and YYNGEE. V lost 7 bases and J lost 0, with 11 bases in between. The CDR3 extends over 14 amino acids. The source of the sample is a study of blood T cell repertoires in COVID-19. The overall study: PBMCs, B-cell-depleted T cells, or T cells provided the cDNA or gDNA that made up the material.

Per the original data handling: Amplifying reference gene primers gave estimates of nucleated cell counts. TCRdb's copy holds only in-frame clones and misses some; the assay was immunoSEQ multiplex PCR. V and J calls and clone size are given by that table; D and trimming were obtained from the DNA. Of about 77,000 clones listed, more than 80% are singletons. The sequenced sample was peripheral blood. The chain couples TRBV9 to TRBJ2-1; the D gene is possibly TRBD1 (6 bases). The receptor was derived from a woman in her sixties or seventies with acute or convalescent COVID-19. The CDR3 sequence: CASGRDTSYNEQFF. The CDR3, as DNA: TGTGCCAGCGGCCGGGACACCTCCTACAATGAGCAGTTCTTC.